This T cell receptor beta chain stems from a study of siplizumab effects on memory and regulatory T cells. Study outcomes and limitations: The Treg-derived share of mappable alloreactive CD4+ clones averaged roughly 64% with siplizumab and around 26% in controls. Apparently key alloresponse contributors, naive T cells also seemed more diverse than memory cells.

This table comes from immunoSEQ multiplex PCR, and its TCRdb copy is limited to in-frame clones, with some not included. The sample lists around 7,000 clones, approximately 70% occurring once. V lost 3 bases to trimming and J lost 4 bases, with 9 bases between them. The V gene's germline CDR1 is SNHLY and CDR2 FYNNEI. The CDR3 spans 13 residues. Details on this clone: As yet, its antigen is unknown.

The sample taken for sequencing was effector memory CD8+ T cells sorted from blood. Specified subset: unstimulated CD8+ effector memory T cells. The sequence was obtained from a human donor in good health. The V gene is TRBV2, the J gene TRBJ2-5, with D possibly TRBD1 on 5 matching bases. Here the CDR3 DNA reads TGTGCCAGCAGTGACCCCCAGGGAGAGACCCAGTACTTC. This sequence encodes CASSDPQGETQYF.